This T cell receptor (beta chain) originates from a study of T cells after yellow fever vaccination. MiXCR, run by TCRdb on the 5' RACE reads, gives a single entry per CDR3 protein. The sample records 510,000 or so distinct CDR3 sequences, over 15% being singletons. The CDR3 is 17 amino acids. Between the trimmed V and J ends, which lost 1 base and 0 bases, there was a span of 13 bases. The sequence derives from a man aged 25 to 45 who received the YFV17D yellow fever vaccine. Sequenced here: PBMCs, sampled 15 days after the yellow fever booster vaccination. J is TRBJ1-5 and V is TRBV12-3 or TRBV12-4; a weak D match, TRBD1 (5 bases). DNA of the CDR3: TGTGCCAGCAGTTTAGGCACCAGGGCCCATAGCAATCAGCCCCAGCATTTT. Amino acids: CASSLGTRAHSNQPQHF.